This TCR beta chain was sequenced in a study of CD8+CD57+ T cells in acquired aplastic anemia. Study summary: Mean yield of DNA from sorted CD4+ and CD8+ cells was about 3.2 ug. Findings of the study overall: Sharing between patients and controls was observed for roughly 29 CD8+ CDR3 sequences. Patients and controls were not found to differ significantly in CD8+ Simpson's diversity.

Patients included in sequencing had previously demonstrated CD8+CD57+ cell expansion by flow cytometry. TCR beta VDJ and CDR3 profiling used genomic DNA as template. TCRdb recomputed calls from the reads with MiXCR, one row per CDR3 protein. The profile shows 450,000 to 550,000 distinct CDR3 sequences, more than 25% of them singletons. To note about this clonotype: The antigen is not known. This may come from a read error, since a much larger clone is one base off.

This TCR was sampled from a human donor with aplastic anemia. The sample comprised sorted CD4+, CD8+, or CD8+CD57+ T cells (not recorded which) from PBMCs.

CDR3 residues: CAGSSSSGGVPTDTQYF. As DNA, the CDR3 is TGTGCTGGCAGCTCCTCTAGCGGGGGAGTTCCCACAGATACGCAGTATTTT. The V call is TRBV7-7, the J call TRBJ2-3, with 10 bases fitting TRBD2. The CDR3 consists of 17 residues. Germline lookup yields CDR1 SSHAT and CDR2 FNYEAQ (reference sequence).